The source of this TCR beta chain is a study of blood T cells in healthy people across ages. Next came a second PCR, run for 7 to 11 cycles, which used a sample-barcoded 5' primer along with a J-beta primer mix. TCRdb itself ran the 5' RACE reads through MiXCR, one entry per CDR3 protein. The sample lists around 1,900,000 distinct CDR3 sequences, more than 35% occurring once. V shed 8 bases and J shed 0 bases, with 11 bases lying between them. Per germline, CDR1 SNHLY and CDR2 FYNNEI. The CDR3 is 14 amino acids. Sequencing used blood. This TCR came from a human donor in good health. This chain joins TRBV2 and TRBJ2-4; D is unresolved. The CDR3 sequence: CASAGKLAKNIQYF. The DNA of the CDR3 is TGTGCCAGCGCAGGAAAACTAGCCAAAAACATTCAGTACTTC. The full variable domain, completed using reference TRBV2 and TRBJ2-4, is EPEVTQTPSHQVTQMGQEVILRCVPISNHLYFYWYRQILGQKVEFLVSFYNNEISEKSEIFDDQFSVERPDGSNFTLKIRSTKLEDSAMYFCASAGKLAKNIQYFGAGTRLSVL.